The T cell receptor beta chain under discussion was sequenced for a study of OX40 agonist ivuxolimab in advanced cancers. CDR1 MDHEN and CDR2 SYDVKM come from the germline V gene. Trimming left V 3 bases short and J 6 bases short, with 27 bases between. This CDR3 has 19 amino acids. The data were produced by immunoSEQ multiplex PCR, yet TCRdb's version contains in-frame clones alone and is incomplete. The sample consists of fewer than 120,000 clones, 89% of them appearing once. The chain employs TRBV28 and TRBJ2-1, with D possibly being TRBD1 (5 bases). The receptor was isolated from an adult with an advanced solid tumor such as melanoma, head and neck, liver or kidney cancer. Sequences were derived from CD4+ or CD8+ T cells sorted from blood, sampled in a trial of the OX40 agonist ivuxolimab. The CDR3 region is CASSFLSLRLQTQGNEQFF. CDR3 DNA sequence: TGTGCCAGCAGTTTCTTATCCTTAAGGCTTCAAACTCAGGGCAATGAGCAGTTCTTC.